This T cell receptor beta chain emerged from a study of T cell responses to AZD1222 COVID-19 vaccine. The study, taken as a whole, reports: Targets within unmutated variant regions were reportedly found for nearly half of spike-specific TCRs. Spike-spanning, vaccine-associated CD4 TCRs were dominant at 160-218 and 743-854.

The protocol was immunoSEQ multiplex PCR, while the TCRdb copy is restricted to in-frame clones and leaves out a portion. Among 150,000 or so clones listed, 91% were seen once. Notes on this clone: Its specificity is unknown.

This CDR3 has 15 amino acids. The germline V and J ends were trimmed by 6 bases and 3 bases, with 18 bases remaining between them. Germline V gene lookup returns CDR1 SGDLS and CDR2 YYNGEE. This sequence originates from an adult in good health. The input for sequencing was peripheral blood, taken on day 0 of AZD1222 vaccination. J is TRBJ1-1 and V is TRBV9; a weak D match, TRBD1 (5 bases). CDR3: CASTWAGAGDTEAFF. Written as DNA, the CDR3 is TGTGCCAGCACCTGGGCCGGGGCCGGGGACACTGAAGCTTTCTTT.